These 9 T cell receptor beta chains were all obtained from the same sample, sequenced in a study of cytomegalovirus exposure and HLA in healthy donors. TCRdb's copy holds only in-frame clones and misses some; the assay was immunoSEQ multiplex PCR. The sample consists of 250,000 to 350,000 clones, 88% of them appearing once. The sample comprised PBMCs. These receptors were collected from a man aged 25-45 years in good health and CMV-seronegative.

The chain carries TRBV6-6 and TRBJ2-5, with 8 positions matching TRBD1. The CDR3 runs 16 residues. Germline V gives CDR1 MNHNY, CDR2 SVGAGI (reference sequence). V lost 2 bases to trimming and J lost 1 base; unmatched junction nucleotides: 6. The CDR3 is CASSYPDRDTQETQYF. Here the CDR3 DNA reads TGTGCCAGCAGTTACCCGGACAGGGATACCCAAGAGACCCAGTACTTC.

This clone was counted between two and nine times. The chain recombines TRBV27 with TRBJ2-7, with D tentatively TRBD2 (5 bases). The CDR3 length is 12 residues. CDR1 is MNHEY and CDR2 is SMNVEV in the germline V gene (reference sequence). V gave up 6 bases and J gave up 3 bases, with 9 bases separating them. The CDR3 nucleotides are TGTGCCAGCAGAGGAGGTCTCTACGAGCAGTACTTC. It yields the protein CASRGGLYEQYF.

V and J are TRBV13 and TRBJ1-2, with D tentatively TRBD1 (5 bases). V lost 3 bases and J lost 3, with 14 bases in between. The CDR3 runs 15 residues. CDR1 and CDR2 from the germline V gene are PRHDT and FYEKMQ (reference sequence). The CDR3 reads CASSFPLRRDYGYTF. In DNA form, the CDR3 reads TGTGCCAGCAGCTTCCCCCTCCGCAGGGACTATGGCTACACCTTC.

The chain joins TRBV6-5 to TRBJ2-1; TRBD2 might be the D (6 bases). The CDR3 has 16 amino acids. Germline V CDR1 and CDR2: MNHEY, SVGAGI. Trimming took off 0 bases at V and 6 bases at J, with 15 bases between the two ends. The CDR3 here is CASSYSSRGATNEQFF. In DNA form, the CDR3 reads TGTGCCAGCAGTTACTCTTCTCGCGGGGCGACCAATGAGCAGTTCTTC.

The chain combines TRBV6-1 with TRBJ2-5; TRBD2 matches at 12 bases. CDR3 length: 17 residues. The germline gives CDR1 MNHNS, CDR2 SASEGT. The V gene end was trimmed by 4 bases and the J gene end by 2 bases; junction bases not matched to a gene: 8. The CDR3 DNA follows: TGTGCCAGCAGTGCGAGACTAGCGGGGGCCTCACAAGAGACCCAGTACTTC. This encodes CASSARLAGASQETQYF.

This sequence joins TRBV5-4 and TRBJ1-6; 7 bases map to TRBD1. Germline V gives CDR1 SGHNT, CDR2 YYREEE (reference sequence). CDR3 length: 18 residues. Unmatched junction bases numbered 10, after V lost 4 bases and J lost 0 bases. The CDR3 nucleotides read TGTGCCAGCAGCGCGCCGGGACAGACAAGCTCCTATAATTCACCCCTCCACTTT. Translated, it gives CASSAPGQTSSYNSPLHF.

This clone was detected a few times. CDR3 DNA sequence: TGTGCCAGCTCATTTGGGACAGGGGCCTACGAGCAGTACTTC. This sequence encodes CASSFGTGAYEQYF. The chain combines TRBV18 with TRBJ2-7; 10 nucleotides agree with TRBD1. The germline CDR1 and CDR2 sequences are KGHSH and LQKENI. V trimming: 5 bases; J trimming: 2 bases; junction bases outside the gene matches: 3. The CDR3 covers 14 residues.

The chain employs TRBV4-1 and TRBJ2-7; a possible D gene is TRBD1 (6 bases). Trimming took off 3 bases at V and 2 bases at J, with 17 bases between the two ends. The CDR3 loop spans 16 amino acids. Per the germline V gene, CDR1 is MGHRA and CDR2 is YSYEKL. The CDR3 DNA is TGCGCCAGCAGCCAGACCACAGACAGGTTAACCTACGAGCAGTACTTC. Translated, it gives CASSQTTDRLTYEQYF.

The gene calls are TRBV18 and TRBJ1-1; 9 nucleotides line up with TRBD1. The CDR3 has 17 residues. Germline V gene data show CDR1 as KGHSH and CDR2 as LQKENI. After removal of 5 bases from V and 0 bases from J, the junction contained 10 bases not matched to a gene. The CDR3 sequence: CASSKDRGQGMNTEAFF. For the CDR3, the DNA is TGTGCCAGCTCAAAGGACAGGGGCCAAGGAATGAACACTGAAGCTTTCTTT.